The TCR beta chain described here comes from a study of blood T cell repertoires in COVID-19. Profiled with immunoSEQ multiplex PCR; TCRdb holds only in-frame clones, not every one. This sample has 80,000 to 95,000 clones, with roughly 76% found just once. In germline, CDR1 is SNHLY, CDR2 FYNNEI. The CDR3 consists of 12 residues. Trimming took 4 bases from V and 3 from J, leaving 3 bases between them. The sequenced material came from peripheral blood. This TCR came from a man older than 75 with COVID-19, enrolled during active disease. The V gene is TRBV2, the J gene TRBJ2-2; the D is unclear. CDR3 region: CASSVDTGELFF. The DNA for the CDR3 is TGTGCCAGCAGTGTCGACACCGGGGAGCTGTTTTTT.